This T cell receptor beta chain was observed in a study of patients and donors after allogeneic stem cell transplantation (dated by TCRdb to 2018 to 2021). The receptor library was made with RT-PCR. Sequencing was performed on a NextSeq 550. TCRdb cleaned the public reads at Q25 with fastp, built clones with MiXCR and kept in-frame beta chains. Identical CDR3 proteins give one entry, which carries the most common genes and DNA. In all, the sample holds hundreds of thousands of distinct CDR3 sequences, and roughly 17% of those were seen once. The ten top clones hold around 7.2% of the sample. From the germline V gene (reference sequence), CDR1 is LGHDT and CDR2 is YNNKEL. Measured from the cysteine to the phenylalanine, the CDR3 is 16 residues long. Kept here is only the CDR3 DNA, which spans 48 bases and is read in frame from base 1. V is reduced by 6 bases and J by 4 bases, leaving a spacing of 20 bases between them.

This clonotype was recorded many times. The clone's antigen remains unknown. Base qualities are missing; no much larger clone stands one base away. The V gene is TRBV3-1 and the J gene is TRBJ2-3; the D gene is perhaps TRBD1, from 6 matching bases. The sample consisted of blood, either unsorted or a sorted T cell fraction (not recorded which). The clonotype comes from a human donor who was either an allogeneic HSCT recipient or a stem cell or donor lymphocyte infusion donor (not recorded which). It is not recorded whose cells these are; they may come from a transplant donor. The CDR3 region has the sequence CASSPPFGAGADTQYF. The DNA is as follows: TGTGCCAGCAGTCCTCCCTTTGGAGCAGGGGCAGATACGCAGTATTTT.